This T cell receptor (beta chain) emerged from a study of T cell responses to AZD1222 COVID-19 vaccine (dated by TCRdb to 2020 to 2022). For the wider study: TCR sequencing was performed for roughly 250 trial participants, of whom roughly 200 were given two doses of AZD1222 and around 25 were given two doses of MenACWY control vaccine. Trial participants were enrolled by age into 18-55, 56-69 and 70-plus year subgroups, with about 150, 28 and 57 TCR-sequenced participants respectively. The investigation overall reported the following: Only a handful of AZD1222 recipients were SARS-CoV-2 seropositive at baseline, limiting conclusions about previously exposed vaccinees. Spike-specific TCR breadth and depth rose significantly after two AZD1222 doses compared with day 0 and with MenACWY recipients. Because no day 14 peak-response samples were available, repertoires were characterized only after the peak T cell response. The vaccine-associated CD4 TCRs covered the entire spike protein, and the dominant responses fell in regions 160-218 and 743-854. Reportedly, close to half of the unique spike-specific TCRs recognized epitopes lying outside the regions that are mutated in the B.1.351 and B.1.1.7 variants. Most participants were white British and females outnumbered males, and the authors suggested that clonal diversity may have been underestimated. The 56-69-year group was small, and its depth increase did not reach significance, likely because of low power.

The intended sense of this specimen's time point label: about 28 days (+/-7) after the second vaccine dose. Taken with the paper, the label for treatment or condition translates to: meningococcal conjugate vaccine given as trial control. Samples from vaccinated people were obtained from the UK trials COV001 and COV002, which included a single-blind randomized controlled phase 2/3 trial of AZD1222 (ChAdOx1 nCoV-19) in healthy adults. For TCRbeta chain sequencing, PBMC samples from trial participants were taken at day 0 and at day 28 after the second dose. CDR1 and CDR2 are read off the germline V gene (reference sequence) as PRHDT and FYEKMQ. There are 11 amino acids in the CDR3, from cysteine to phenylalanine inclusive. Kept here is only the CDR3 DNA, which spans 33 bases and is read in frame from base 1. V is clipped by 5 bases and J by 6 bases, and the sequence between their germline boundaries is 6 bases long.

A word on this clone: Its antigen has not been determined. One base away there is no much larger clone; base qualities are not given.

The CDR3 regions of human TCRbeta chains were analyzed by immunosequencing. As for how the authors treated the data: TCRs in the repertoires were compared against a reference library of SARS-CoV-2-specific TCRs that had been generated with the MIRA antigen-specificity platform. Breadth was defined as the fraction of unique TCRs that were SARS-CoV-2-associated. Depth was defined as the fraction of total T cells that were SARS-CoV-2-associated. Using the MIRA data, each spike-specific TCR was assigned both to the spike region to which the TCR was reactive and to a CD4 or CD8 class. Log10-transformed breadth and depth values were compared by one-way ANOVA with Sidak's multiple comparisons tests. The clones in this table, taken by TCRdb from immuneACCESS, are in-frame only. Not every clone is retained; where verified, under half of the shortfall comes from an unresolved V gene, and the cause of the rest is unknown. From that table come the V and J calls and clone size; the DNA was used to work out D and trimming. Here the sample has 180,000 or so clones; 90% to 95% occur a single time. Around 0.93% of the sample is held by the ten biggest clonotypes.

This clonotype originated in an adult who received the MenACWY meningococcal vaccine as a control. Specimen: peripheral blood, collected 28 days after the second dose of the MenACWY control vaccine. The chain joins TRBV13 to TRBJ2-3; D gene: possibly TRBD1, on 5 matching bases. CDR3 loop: CASSRQDTQYF. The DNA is TGTGCCAGCAGCAGACAGGATACGCAGTATTTT.